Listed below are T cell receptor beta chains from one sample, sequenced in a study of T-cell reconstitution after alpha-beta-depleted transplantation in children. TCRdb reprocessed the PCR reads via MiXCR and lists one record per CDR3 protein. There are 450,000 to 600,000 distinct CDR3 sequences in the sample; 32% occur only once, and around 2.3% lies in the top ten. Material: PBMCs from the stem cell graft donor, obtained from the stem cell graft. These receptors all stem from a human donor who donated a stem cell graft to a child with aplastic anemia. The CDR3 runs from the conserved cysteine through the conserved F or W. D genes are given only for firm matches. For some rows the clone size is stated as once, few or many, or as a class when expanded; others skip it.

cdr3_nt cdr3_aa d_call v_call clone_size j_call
TGTGCCAGCAGCTTAGTAGAGTGGCGGGAGAAACTAGATACGCAGTATTTT CASSLVEWREKLDTQYF TRBD2 TRBV7-9 NA TRBJ2-3
TGTGCCAGCAGTTTCGACAGGGGTCGAACCGGGGAGCTGTTTTTT CASSFDRGRTGELFF TRBD1 TRBV6-5 NA TRBJ2-2
TGTGCCAGCAGCTTACGGACAGATAACACCGGGGACCTGTTTTTT CASSLRTDNTGDLFF NA TRBV9 NA TRBJ2-2
TGTGCCAGCAGCCCTCTGGGACAGCGCACCGGGGAGCTGTTTTTT CASSPLGQRTGELFF TRBD1 TRBV7-2 NA TRBJ2-2
TGTGCCATCGGGGCAGGGACGAACACTGAAGCTTTCTTT CAIGAGTNTEAFF NA TRBV10-3 few TRBJ1-1
TGTGCCAGCAGCCCCCCTAAGGGCAGGGGGCGTTCGGCTGAGAACACTGAAGCTTTCTTT CASSPPKGRGRSAENTEAFF NA TRBV21-1 NA TRBJ1-1
TGTGCCAGCAGCTTAATTTTCGGGACTGAAGCTTTCTTT CASSLIFGTEAFF NA TRBV7-2 few TRBJ1-1
TGCGCCAGCAGCCCCTTTAGCGGGGCGGAAAACATTCAGTACTTC CASSPFSGAENIQYF TRBD2 TRBV4-3 NA TRBJ2-4
TGCAGCGTATACGCATCTCGGGGACGGAAGAACACTGAAGCTTTCTTT CSVYASRGRKNTEAFF NA TRBV29-1 NA TRBJ1-1
TGCGCCAGCAGCTCTGCACTGAACGGGGCCAAGACCCAGTACTTC CASSSALNGAKTQYF NA TRBV5-1 NA TRBJ2-5
TGTGCCAGTAGTATTCCCCCCGGGGGGATGAACACTGAAGCTTTCTTT CASSIPPGGMNTEAFF NA TRBV19 NA TRBJ1-1
TGTGCCAGCAGCTTAATGAGCAAAGAGAATACAGATACGCAGTATTTT CASSLMSKENTDTQYF NA TRBV5-4 NA TRBJ2-3
TGTGCCAGCAGCCAAGCTCCGGGTTTGCGGAGCTCCTACAATGAGCAGTTCTTC CASSQAPGLRSSYNEQFF NA TRBV4-2 NA TRBJ2-1
TGCGCCAGCAGCTTTGCCAGGGGGGACTATGGCTACACCTTC CASSFARGDYGYTF TRBD1 TRBV5-1 NA TRBJ1-2
TGTGCCAGCTCACCACCGGCTAGCGGGGTGTCCTACAATGAGCAGTTCTTC CASSPPASGVSYNEQFF TRBD2 TRBV18 once TRBJ2-1
TGTGCCAGCAGTAGTGCTAGGGGCGCCCATGGCTACACCTTC CASSSARGAHGYTF NA TRBV27 NA TRBJ1-2
TGCAGTGCTCGCGGGGCTAGCGCGGGGGAGACCCAGTACTTC CSARGASAGETQYF NA TRBV20-1 few TRBJ2-5
TGCGCCAGCAGCCAGGAAGCAGGGGGGTCCTACGAGCAGTACTTC CASSQEAGGSYEQYF NA TRBV4-3 few TRBJ2-7
TGTGCCATCAGTGAGTCTTCCCGAGCGAGCTCCTACGAGCAGTACTTC CAISESSRASSYEQYF NA TRBV10-3 few TRBJ2-7
TGTGCCAGCAGTGACTCGCTCGGACAGGCCTATGGCTACACCTTC CASSDSLGQAYGYTF TRBD1 TRBV9 NA TRBJ1-2
TGCAGTGCTAAACAGCCTGGGGCCTACAATGAGCAGTTCTTC CSAKQPGAYNEQFF NA TRBV20-1 NA TRBJ2-1
TGTGCCAGCAGCTTTGGGACAGGGGTCAATCAGCCCCAGCATTTT CASSFGTGVNQPQHF TRBD1 TRBV7-2 NA TRBJ1-5
TGTGCCAGCAGCGTAGCTTCCAACACAGATACGCAGTATTTT CASSVASNTDTQYF NA TRBV9 few TRBJ2-3
TGTGCCAGCTCACCCGACAGGGGCGACTTGAACACTGAAGCTTTCTTT CASSPDRGDLNTEAFF TRBD1 TRBV18 NA TRBJ1-1
TGTGCCAGCAGCAAAGGGCCAGGGGCCCGAGCCTACGCGGGTGAGCAGTTCTTC CASSKGPGARAYAGEQFF NA TRBV21-1 NA TRBJ2-1
TGTGCCAGCAGTAAGACAGGGCGGACTGAAGCTTTCTTT CASSKTGRTEAFF TRBD1 TRBV6-1 few TRBJ1-1
TGTGCCTGGGAGATCGGGGGGGCAGAGGAGACCCAGTACTTC CAWEIGGAEETQYF TRBD2 TRBV30 NA TRBJ2-5
TGTGCCACCCAACGGGGGGCATCTAATGAAAAACTGTTTTTT CATQRGASNEKLFF NA TRBV12-3/TRBV12-4 NA TRBJ1-4
TGTGCCAGCAGCCGGGGCTACGGCTCCTACAATGAGCAGTTCTTC CASSRGYGSYNEQFF NA TRBV7-9 NA TRBJ2-1
TGTGCCAGCAGCTTAATGGTTGCGGACAGGGCGAGCTACACCTTC CASSLMVADRASYTF TRBD1 TRBV7-3 NA TRBJ1-2
TGCAGTGCCTCAGGGGGGGGCGGCTCTGGAAACACCATATATTTT CSASGGGGSGNTIYF TRBD1 TRBV20-1 few TRBJ1-3
TGCAGTGCGCCGACAGAGTACAATGAGCAGTTCTTC CSAPTEYNEQFF NA TRBV20-1 few TRBJ2-1
TGTGCCAGCAGCGAGACAGGGGGGAACACTGAAGCTTTCTTT CASSETGGNTEAFF TRBD1 TRBV12-3/TRBV12-4 few TRBJ1-1
TGTGCCAGCAGACAAGATATGAACACTGAAGCTTTCTTT CASRQDMNTEAFF NA TRBV12-3/TRBV12-4 few TRBJ1-1
TGTGCCAGCAGCTTAGGAAACGCGGGCGACTATGGCTACACCTTC CASSLGNAGDYGYTF NA TRBV7-9 NA TRBJ1-2
TGCAGCGTTGAAGATATGGCCTACGAGCAGTACTTC CSVEDMAYEQYF NA TRBV29-1 NA TRBJ2-7
TGTGCCAGCAGTCTCAGGGATCCCACTGAAGCTTTCTTT CASSLRDPTEAFF NA TRBV12-3/TRBV12-4 few TRBJ1-1
TGTGCCAGCAGCTACGGACAGGGTATCATGAACACTGAAGCTTTCTTT CASSYGQGIMNTEAFF TRBD1 TRBV5-5 few TRBJ1-1
TGCAGTGCTAGAGATTTTTTTGCGGGAGCGGACACAGATACGCAGTATTTT CSARDFFAGADTDTQYF TRBD2 TRBV20-1 many TRBJ2-3
TGTGCCAGCAGCCCCAGGGTAGTAGACGAGCAGTACTTC CASSPRVVDEQYF NA TRBV28 few TRBJ2-7
TGCAGTGCTAGAGATAGGTCAAGGGGGCTAGGGCAGCCCCAGCATTTT CSARDRSRGLGQPQHF TRBD1 TRBV20-1 few TRBJ1-5
TGCAGCGCCGAGGGACTAGCCCAATACAATGAGCAGTTCTTC CSAEGLAQYNEQFF TRBD2 TRBV29-1 NA TRBJ2-1
TGCAGTGCTAGAGATCTCGACTGGACAGGGCGAGAAAGCTCCTACGAGCAGTACTTC CSARDLDWTGRESSYEQYF TRBD1 TRBV20-1 NA TRBJ2-7
TGTGCCAGCAGTCCAGGGACAGTTATGACTCAGCCCCAGCATTTT CASSPGTVMTQPQHF TRBD1 TRBV27 NA TRBJ1-5
TGTGCCAGCAGCTTATTAGCGGGAGGTAGCTCCTACAATGAGCAGTTCTTC CASSLLAGGSSYNEQFF TRBD2 TRBV7-6 few TRBJ2-1
TGTGCCAGCAGGGGACCGGGACTAGCGTCCCCAGATACGCAGTATTTT CASRGPGLASPDTQYF TRBD2 TRBV27 few TRBJ2-3
TGTGCCAGCAGTTGGACAGGGTCCACTAGCACAGATACGCAGTATTTT CASSWTGSTSTDTQYF TRBD1 TRBV12-3/TRBV12-4 NA TRBJ2-3
TGCGCCAGCAGCTTGGGGGGACAGGTACATGAGCAGTTCTTC CASSLGGQVHEQFF TRBD1 TRBV5-1 NA TRBJ2-1
TGTGCCAGCAGCGTCCCTCGAGGAGCGAACACCGGGGAGCTGTTTTTT CASSVPRGANTGELFF NA TRBV9 few TRBJ2-2
TGTGCCACCAGCTCAGCGACATCAGGTCCCTACGAGCAGTACTTC CATSSATSGPYEQYF NA TRBV15 NA TRBJ2-7